Described below is a single TCR beta chain sequence and its context. Its antigen remains unidentified. The entry originates in a study of cytomegalovirus exposure and HLA in healthy donors. The germline V gene has CDR1 MGHDK and CDR2 SYGVNS. Trimming shortened V by 2 bases and J by 0 bases, and 7 bases separated the two germline ends. There are 14 residues in the CDR3. Overall study results and limits: Highly shared variants forming one cluster were likely a sequencing artifact. What TCR beta sequences reportedly achieved was accurate prediction of HLA-A and HLA-B alleles in most subjects. Later analysis identified 16,951 TCR beta sequences associated with HLA alleles, using a false discovery rate threshold of 0.05.

13 Jbeta primers and 60 Vbeta primers were used for the PCR. Sequencing was performed with immunoSEQ multiplex PCR; in TCRdb, only in-frame clones are kept and a portion is missing. The data contain some 120,000 clones, 73% of them singletons. This receptor was obtained from a woman in her twenties or thirties in good health and CMV-seronegative. The chain joins TRBV25-1 to TRBJ2-5, with D possibly being TRBD2 (6 bases). What was sequenced was PBMCs. The CDR3 sequence is CASSERTNQETQYF. The CDR3 DNA follows: TGTGCCAGCAGTGAACGGACTAACCAAGAGACCCAGTACTTC.